These 2 T cell receptor beta chains were all obtained from the same sample, sequenced in a study of T cell responses to AZD1222 COVID-19 vaccine. TCRdb's table, derived via immunoSEQ multiplex PCR, lists solely in-frame clones and lacks some. The sample contains about 100,000 clones, 92% of which appear only once. The material sequenced was peripheral blood, taken on day 0 of AZD1222 vaccination. These receptors came from an adult in good health.

This CDR3 reads CASSLITGSAETQYF. Here the CDR3 DNA reads TGTGCCAGCAGCTTGATTACGGGCTCCGCAGAGACCCAGTACTTC. The rearrangement links TRBV5-6 to TRBJ2-5, with D uncertain. Germline V gives CDR1 SGHDT, CDR2 YYEEEE. The length of the CDR3 is 15 residues. V gave up 1 base and J gave up 4 bases, with 14 bases separating them.

This rearrangement joins TRBV5-4 to TRBJ2-1; 13 nucleotides match TRBD2. The CDR3 contains 15 residues. Germline V CDR1 and CDR2: SGHNT, YYREEE (reference sequence). With V trimmed by 4 bases and J by 5 bases, 3 bases remained unmatched. The CDR3 sequence: CASSLGLAGNNEQFF. The CDR3 nucleotides read TGTGCCAGCAGCCTGGGACTAGCGGGAAACAATGAGCAGTTCTTC.